This entry features one T cell receptor (beta chain) sequence. This clone was found a few times. No cognate antigen has been identified for it. No much larger clone exists at a distance of one base, and base qualities are not known. Libraries came from the immunoSEQ multiplex PCR assay. A mixture of 60 forward primers for TCR Vbeta segments and 13 reverse primers for TCR Jbeta segments was used in the multiplex PCR. The CDR3 region of rearranged TCR beta genes was amplified from genomic DNA with a multiplex PCR assay. Amplified TCR beta libraries were sequenced as 87-base-pair reads on the Illumina HiSeq System. The authors' analysis ran thus. In a later analysis, roughly 80 million unique TCR beta chains were counted across the 690 or so repertoires, and roughly 10 million of these chains were shared by at least two donors. A nearest-neighbor algorithm error-corrected the raw reads and collapsed the reads into unique sequences, merging closely related sequences to remove PCR and sequencing errors. Alignment of CDR3 sequences to IMGT reference sequences was used to assign V, D and J gene segments. For a sequence to be retained, a match of at least six nucleotides was required to both a V gene segment and a J gene segment. A rearrangement was called productive if the CDR3 had no stop codons and remained in frame with V and J, and every other rearrangement was called non-productive. CDR3 was defined according to IMGT convention as the region running from the second conserved V-encoded cysteine to the conserved J-encoded phenylalanine. In an earlier analysis of approximately 500 of the donors, sequences lacking an unambiguous match to a single V gene segment were excluded. In an earlier analysis of a few hundred of the donors, a V segment was called functional when productive rearrangements were above 56.7%, and segregating when the standard deviation between donors exceeded 5%. A statistical classification framework was built for diagnosing cytomegalovirus status from the catalog of TCR beta chain sequences. V and J gene assignment, in a later analysis, came from comparing TCR nucleotide sequences with IMGT/GENE-DB human TR gene sequences. A later analysis assigned CDR3 sequences and most-parsimonious VDJ recombination scenarios with the TCRdist pipeline. In a later analysis, every TCR beta chain was defined by the combination of its CDR3 amino acid sequence and its V-gene family, and reads without a unique V-gene family were dropped. In a later analysis, 450 to 600 highly shared, low-generation-probability nucleotide sequences were removed to address suspected cross-contamination and a sequencing artifact. For each public chain, a later analysis derived a clonal expansion index from normalized ranks of inferred template counts within each repertoire. In a later analysis, generation probabilities were computed with a VDJ recombination model fitted to out-of-frame rearrangements, and the resulting probabilities were checked against IGoR. A later analysis scored TCR-TCR, TCR-HLA and TCR-CMV co-occurrence with hypergeometric tests, applying a repertoire-size bias correction to TCR pairs. False discovery rates were estimated in a later analysis by permuting HLA or CMV assignments 20 times. In a later analysis, co-occurring TCRs were grouped using DBSCAN, with TCRdist sequence similarity added in when clustering inside HLA-allele-positive subsets. For co-occurrence clustering, repertoires with fewer than 30,000 or more than 120,000 public chains were excluded, along with 5 or 6 repertoires with anomalous nucleotide sharing. Sourced from immuneACCESS, this table was stored by TCRdb with only in-frame sequences that have V and J called. A share of the clones is absent; for the studies checked, an unresolved V gene accounts for under half, and the remainder has no known explanation. V and J calls plus clone size are reproduced from that table; the DNA served to infer D and trimming. This sample comprises 95,000 to 100,000 clones, 76% of them detected only once. The ten largest clones add up to 1.5% to 2% of the sample.

Taken from the germline V gene, the CDR1 and CDR2 loops are MNHEY and SVGAGI. The CDR3 holds 14 amino acids from the cysteine to the phenylalanine. Only the CDR3 part of the read is kept: 42 bases, read in frame from the first base. V was cut back by 9 bases and J by 0 bases, leaving a gap of 12 bases between them. The cohort consisted of some 730 healthy bone marrow donors. At the time of sampling, every cohort member was nominally healthy, though immune exposures that went unrecorded were likely present. The donor tested CMV seronegative and was one of the 352 seronegative cohort members. Every donor gave a peripheral blood sample, and the peripheral blood mononuclear cells from that sample were used for TCR beta sequencing. Genomic DNA was extracted from the blood cell samples with the Qiagen DNeasy Blood Extraction Kit. This entry comes from a study of cytomegalovirus exposure and HLA in healthy donors (dated by TCRdb to between 2016 and 2019). About the investigation overall: According to an earlier analysis of 587 of the donors, about 170 million T cells yielded over 100 million unique TCR beta sequences and around 300 Gb of sequence data. Approximately 310 gigabases of sequencing data and approximately 80 million unique TCR sequences were included in an early release covering several hundred HLA-typed donors. Among the roughly 380 genotyped donors, approximately 76% belonged to the genetic ancestry cluster associated with self-reported Caucasian donors. The aim of the study was to test whether cataloging public T cell receptors could identify signatures of past pathogen exposure. The T cell repertoires of several hundred subjects were profiled by immunosequencing and related to cytomegalovirus serostatus. In addition to the first cohort of approximately 670 subjects, a separate validation cohort of around 110 different subjects was used. High-throughput TCR immunosequencing, statistical association of individual TCRs with disease status, and machine learning were combined to predict cytomegalovirus infection status. A later analysis re-examined previously published TCR beta repertoires from more than 650 donors and added high-resolution HLA genotyping to investigate patterns of TCR occurrence. Rather than using new phenotypic data, the later analysis identified candidate immune exposures from TCR beta sequences and from how often those sequences occurred across donors. In an earlier analysis of a few hundred of the donors, high-throughput TCR beta sequencing was used to judge whether each TCR beta V gene segment behaved as functional or pseudogenic. Donor age, sex, ethnicity and CMV serostatus were compiled alongside the repertoire data. In a later genetic analysis, genome-wide SNP genotypes for about 60% of the 666 donors were used, and that subset was treated as a discovery cohort. All discovery cohort repertoires had been generated using a single sequencing platform. HLA typing covered class I and class II loci at four-digit resolution. Typing coverage differed by locus: A, B, C, DRB1 and DQB1 were typed in about 620-640 donors, DQA1 in about 510, DPA1 in some 600, and DPB1 in just under 490. Roughly 5 DR-DQ haplotypes were handled as single units for association and clustering, since linkage in the cohort was strong. Among about 390 genotyped donors of the cohort, an average of 235,054 unique TCR beta nucleotide sequences were sequenced per donor, about a sixth of them non-productive. The investigation overall reported the following: Compared with the 666-donor mean, donors in an Asian-associated ancestry cluster had fewer N-insertions in productive TCRs, according to a later genetic analysis. Strong co-occurrence of HLA alleles, especially DR and DQ, made assigning TCR associations to individual alleles difficult. In a later analysis, several top co-occurrence clusters were reported to appear linked to parvovirus B19, influenza, CMV and Epstein-Barr virus. Because counts were too low, 15 or so rarely observed V segments, including chromosome 9 orphons, were excluded from the earlier analysis of roughly 580 of the donors. According to the authors, the approach could potentially be generalized to other disease states and immunological phenotypes. Linkage disequilibrium might explain the correlated functional status among segregating V segments, but an unknown experimental factor could not be excluded. According to a later analysis, TCR association rates differed among HLA loci, with DRB1 alleles showing the most associated TCRs and HLA-C alleles showing the fewest. A further reported finding was that TCR beta sequences accurately predicted the HLA-A and HLA-B alleles for most subjects in the first cohort. In a later analysis, HLA-associated TCR beta chains showed more clonal expansion and lower generation probabilities than non-associated chains that were equally common. Most CMV-associated TCR beta chains appeared to be HLA-restricted in a later analysis, and the HLA associations seemed to be driven largely by CMV exposure. In both the original and validation cohorts, the classifier was reported to diagnose cytomegalovirus status with high specificity and sensitivity. CMV serostatus was the only immune exposure information available for the cohort. Three of the identified cytomegalovirus-associated TCR beta chains were confirmed in vitro to be specific for cytomegalovirus antigens. The study gave a list of about 150 TCR beta chains associated with cytomegalovirus. While some public TCRs were present in many individuals, most TCR sequences turned up only very rarely across donors. Sequencing depth was assumed to be roughly uniform across donors in the presence/absence analyses, though that assumption may not hold. In an earlier analysis of 587 of the donors, most TCR beta V segments appeared in productive rearrangements about 90% or about 30% of the time, broadly matching IMGT annotations. A later genetic analysis associated a missense DCLRE1C variant with V-gene and J-gene trimming of TCR beta chains, and an independent cohort replicated the association. Only TCR beta chains were sequenced in this cohort, and the absence of alpha or paired-chain data limited detectable features. Some IMGT-functional V segments, including TRBV6-2 and TRBV6-3, could not be told apart with the 87-base-pair reads, so those segments were excluded. Specific HLA alleles were associated with 15,000 to 20,000 TCR beta sequences at a false discovery rate of 0.05 in a later analysis. The sequencing pipeline was judged likely to have produced a cluster of highly shared sequence variants as a technical artifact. Because HLA typing was unavailable for some donors at each locus, only the typed subset was used in association tests.

The clonotype was recovered from a man in his forties in good health and CMV-seronegative. The sample consisted of PBMCs. The chain couples TRBV6-5 to TRBJ1-5; the best D guess is TRBD1, with 5 bases matching. The DNA sequence reads TGTGCCAGTGGGGGGGGAAGTAGCAATCAGCCCCAGCATTTT. Translated, it gives CASGGGSSNQPQHF.